Sequencing of this T cell receptor (beta chain) was carried out in a study of cytomegalovirus exposure and HLA in healthy donors. This CDR3 comprises 14 residues. CDR1 and CDR2 (germline): SNHLY, FYNNEI. Trimming left V 8 bases short and J 0 bases short, with 14 bases between. For this clone: Its antigen is undetermined.

Study observations and caveats: In a later analysis, a genetic analysis reported fewer productive-TCR N-insertions in an Asian-associated ancestry cluster than the cohort average.

The study ran its PCR with 60 Vbeta and 13 Jbeta primers. The table came from immunoSEQ multiplex PCR; TCRdb's copy has only in-frame clones and leaves some out. The repertoire holds some 150,000 clones, with approximately 72% as singletons. The sequencing sample was made of PBMCs. The chain employs TRBV2 and TRBJ2-7; perhaps TRBD2 as D (6 bases). This clonotype was sampled from a human donor in good health. The CDR3 region is CASSGDFSSYEQYF. In nucleotides, the CDR3 is TGTGCCAGCTCCGGGGACTTCTCCTCCTACGAGCAGTACTTC.